This TCR beta chain was sequenced during a study of T cells after yellow fever vaccination. This clonotype has just a few counts. As yet, its antigen is unknown. The CDR3 has 13 residues. Germline lookup yields CDR1 LNHDA and CDR2 SQIVND (reference sequence). The V gene lost 6 bases and the J gene lost 2 bases, with 11 bases spanning the gap. Researchers made TCR cDNA using 5'RACE template switching, and this step added a universal primer site and UMIs. MiXCR, run by TCRdb on the 5' RACE reads, gives a single entry per CDR3 protein. This repertoire shows some 600,000 distinct CDR3 sequences, about 12% found once; its top ten account for about 15%. Study conclusions and caveats: Repertoires sorted by FACS could include abundant clonotypes that are contaminants from the bulk population. A limited proportion of clonotypes was detected within both the CD4 and CD8 compartments. The booster response re-showed most primary clones: 96% CD4, more than 70% CD8.

This TCR was recovered from a man younger than 45 who received the YFV17D yellow fever vaccine. This sample comprised PBMCs, obtained on the day of the yellow fever booster vaccination. The V call is TRBV19, the J call TRBJ2-7; the D is unclear. The CDR3, as DNA: TGTGCCAGTAGGATGAATGGAGCCTACGAGCAGTACTTC. Translation gives CASRMNGAYEQYF.